A selection of T cell receptor delta chains follows, all from one sample in a study of Vδ1+ human thymocytes. TCRdb re-called the multiplex PCR reads via CATT. The sample has around 56,000 delta-chain clones, about 16% seen once. Sequencing used Vdelta1+ gamma-delta thymocytes from the thymus. These receptor sequences come from a girl in the first two years of life who had congenital heart surgery. CDR3s include the opening cysteine and the closing phenylalanine or tryptophan. The D gene is left open where the match is weak. Not all rows give a size; the values are once, few, many and, for expanded clones, a class.

>few|TRDV1|TRDJ1|-
CALGDHTTEQYTDKLIF
TGTGCTCTTGGGGACCATACTACTGAGCAGTACACCGATAAACTCATCTTT
>few|TRDV1|TRDJ1|TRDD3
CALGELEIFRVLGDTGGPDKLIF
TGTGCTCTTGGGGAACTAGAAATATTCCGGGTACTGGGGGATACTGGGGGTCCCGATAAACTCATCTTT
>-|TRDV1|TRDJ1|-
CALSASPSGGSYTDKLIF
TGTGCTCTCTCCGCGTCGCCCAGTGGGGGTTCGTACACCGATAAACTCATCTTT
>few|TRDV1|TRDJ1|TRDD3
CALGSGFPLRTGGYYISRKDKLIF
TGTGCTCTTGGGTCCGGCTTCCCTTTACGCACTGGGGGATATTATATCTCCCGGAAAGATAAACTCATCTTT
>few|TRDV1|TRDJ1|-
CALGALDIRYTDKLIF
TGTGCTCTTGGGGCTTTAGATATACGGTACACCGATAAACTCATCTTT
>-|TRDV1|TRDJ1|-
CALGDRKYTDKLIF
TGTGCTCTTGGGGACCGTAAGTACACCGATAAACTCATCTTT
>-|TRDV1|TRDJ1|TRDD3
CAVGGTRLTRGDSYTDKLIF
TGTGCTGTTGGGGGAACTAGGTTGACGAGGGGGGATTCGTACACCGATAAACTCATCTTT
>few|TRDV1|TRDJ1|TRDD3
CALGERGITYWGFLYTDKLIF
TGTGCTCTTGGGGAGCGGGGGATCACCTACTGGGGGTTCCTTTACACCGATAAACTCATCTTT
>-|TRDV1|TRDJ1|TRDD3
CALGELGRDLRTLGDTLTDKLIF
TGTGCTCTTGGGGAACTAGGCCGAGACCTACGAACACTGGGGGATACACTAACCGATAAACTCATCTTT
>few|TRDV1|TRDJ1|TRDD3
CALGERASAFWGIRTDKLIF
TGTGCTCTTGGGGAACGGGCCTCGGCGTTTTGGGGGATTAGGACCGATAAACTCATCTTT
>few|TRDV1|TRDJ1|-
CALGELLRSRGGEGKLIF
TGTGCTCTTGGGGAACTATTGCGGTCTCGGGGAGGAGAGGGTAAACTCATCTTT
>-|TRDV1|TRDJ1|TRDD3
CALGKGGYGSDKLIF
TGTGCTCTTGGGAAAGGGGGATACGGGTCCGATAAACTCATCTTT
>few|TRDV1|TRDJ1|TRDD3
CALGENGGGTGGPLGLIF
TGTGCTCTTGGGGAAAATGGTGGAGGTACTGGGGGACCTCTTGGCCTCATCTTT
>few|TRDV1|TRDJ1|-
CALGEVGRGGTDKLIF
TGTGCTCTTGGGGAGGTAGGCCGGGGAGGTACCGATAAACTCATCTTT
>few|TRDV1|TRDJ1|TRDD3
CALGGRPSRSGGAVYTDKLIF
TGTGCTCTTGGGGGCCGGCCTTCCCGGTCTGGGGGAGCCGTGTACACCGATAAACTCATCTTT
>-|TRDV1|TRDJ1|TRDD3
CALGELVLGDDKLIF
TGTGCTCTTGGGGAACTCGTACTGGGGGACGATAAACTCATCTTT
>-|TRDV1|TRDJ1|TRDD3
CALGEGRGRLGAPYTDKLIF
TGTGCTCTTGGGGAAGGGCGAGGCCGGCTGGGGGCCCCGTACACCGATAAACTCATCTTT
>-|TRDV1|TRDJ1|TRDD3
CALGPPSVLGDTPKLIF
TGTGCTCTTGGGCCCCCTTCGGTTCTGGGGGATACTCCTAAACTCATCTTT
>few|TRDV1|TRDJ1|-
CALGERGTDKLIF
TGTGCTCTTGGGGAACGTGGGACCGATAAACTCATCTTT
>many|TRDV2|TRDJ1|TRDD3
CAFHRVLGDKSDKLIF
TGTGCCTTTCACCGAGTACTGGGGGATAAATCCGATAAACTCATCTTT
>-|TRDV1|TRDJ1|-
CALGERGEVEVAGDYTDKLIF
TGTGCTCTTGGGGAACGGGGCGAGGTGGAGGTCGCTGGGGACTACACCGATAAACTCATCTTT
>few|TRDV1|TRDJ1|TRDD3
CALGYPTLGDTDKLIF
TGTGCTCTTGGGTATCCTACGCTGGGGGATACCGATAAACTCATCTTT
>few|TRDV1|TRDJ1|-
CALGAASSGGRTDKLIF
TGTGCTCTTGGGGCAGCCTCGTCGGGGGGACGGACCGATAAACTCATCTTT
>-|TRDV1|TRDJ1|-
CALGEPKVLEIDSPPGDPHGDKLIF
TGTGCTCTTGGGGAGCCAAAGGTACTAGAAATAGACTCACCTCCTGGGGATCCGCACGGCGATAAACTCATCTTT
>-|TRDV1|TRDJ1|-
CALGELRPSYLGDYTDKLIF
TGTGCTCTTGGGGAACTTCGGCCTTCCTATCTGGGGGATTACACCGATAAACTCATCTTT
>-|TRDV1|TRDJ1|TRDD3
CALGELGGERGYAHTDKLIF
TGTGCTCTTGGGGAACTGGGCGGCGAAAGGGGATACGCTCACACCGATAAACTCATCTTT
>few|TRDV1|TRDJ2|TRDD3
CALGNFPGGITAQLFF
TGTGCTCTTGGGAACTTCCCTGGGGGAATTACAGCACAACTCTTCTTT
>-|TRDV1|TRDJ1|TRDD2
CALGPLPTGMGQTDKLIF
TGTGCTCTTGGCCCCCTTCCTACGGGGATGGGACAGACCGATAAACTCATCTTT
>few|TRDV1|TRDJ1|-
CALGPYEHMYTDKLIF
TGTGCTCTTGGGCCCTACGAGCACATGTACACCGATAAACTCATCTTT
>-|TRDV1|TRDJ1|-
CALGEPRSYSVLGSTDKLIF
TGTGCTCTTGGGGAACCCCGTTCCTACAGTGTACTGGGGTCCACCGATAAACTCATCTTT